A single sample gave rise to the 25 T cell receptor beta chains below, sequenced in a study of blood T cell repertoires in COVID-19. Assay used: immunoSEQ multiplex PCR; TCRdb lists only in-frame clones, some missing. Here the sample spans over 85,000 clones, around 85% being singletons. The sample comprised peripheral blood. Source of these receptors: a man older than 75 with acute or convalescent COVID-19.

V is TRBV6-1 and J is TRBJ2-1, with 8 bases identical to TRBD2. The CDR3 covers 19 residues. J gave up 5 bases and V 0 bases, and 15 bases lay outside the gene matches. In germline, CDR1 is MNHNS, CDR2 SASEGT. The DNA for the CDR3 is TGTGCCAGCAGTGAAGCCGCCTTCGGAAGAGCGGGAGTCGACAATGAGCAGTTCTTC. Residues: CASSEAAFGRAGVDNEQFF.

CDR3 bases: TGTGCGACGCAGCTTTGGGGACAGCTGAACACTGAAGCTTTCTTT. Protein product: CATQLWGQLNTEAFF. The chain carries TRBV7-9 and TRBJ1-1, with 7 bases lining up with TRBD1. Germline-derived CDR1 and CDR2 are SEHNR and FQNEAQ (reference sequence). This CDR3 comprises 15 residues.

The gene calls are TRBV6-1 and TRBJ1-2; TRBD1 is a possible D gene (5 bases). The CDR3 spans 14 residues. Germline-derived CDR1 and CDR2 are MNHNS and SASEGT. The V end was cut by 3 bases, the J end by 7 bases, with 15 bases between. The chain's CDR3 is CASSEYSRDFGYTF. The CDR3 coding sequence is TGTGCCAGCAGTGAGTACAGCAGGGATTTTGGCTACACCTTC.

V gene TRBV3-1 (or the pseudogene TRBV3-2) combines with J gene TRBJ2-2; D ambiguous. Germline V CDR1 and CDR2: LGHDT, YNNKEL (reference sequence). The CDR3 extends over 14 amino acids. V shed 3 bases and J shed 0 bases, with 5 bases lying between them. CDR3 in DNA: TGTGCCAGCAGCCAGGCAGCGAACACCGGGGAGCTGTTTTTT. Its translation: CASSQAANTGELFF.

The V gene is TRBV7-6, the J gene TRBJ2-7; tentatively, D is TRBD1 (5 bases). Between the trimmed V and J ends, which lost 5 bases and 6 bases, there was a span of 11 bases. The CDR3 contains 12 residues. Germline values: CDR1 SGHVS, CDR2 FNYEAQ. The CDR3 bases are TGTGCCAGCAGCCCGACAGTTGGCGAGCAGTACTTC. It is translated as CASSPTVGEQYF.

The V call is TRBV6-2 or TRBV6-3, the J call TRBJ1-5; D possibly corresponds to TRBD1 (6 bases). Trimming removed 0 bases from V and 0 bases from J, with 15 bases in between. The CDR3 is made up of 18 amino acids. Germline values: CDR1 MNHEY, CDR2 SVGEGT. CDR3: CASSYSRGGLYSNQPQHF. CDR3 in DNA: TGTGCCAGCAGTTACTCGAGGGGGGGACTGTATAGCAATCAGCCCCAGCATTTT.

The rearrangement joins TRBV7-9 to TRBJ2-1; D not certain. The CDR3 spans 12 residues. V lost 5 bases, J lost 4 bases, and 6 bases lay in between. The germline V gene encodes CDR1 SEHNR and CDR2 FQNEAQ (reference sequence). In DNA form, the CDR3 reads TGTGCCAGCAGCGCTAAATACAATGAGCAGTTCTTC. Translation: CASSAKYNEQFF. Full variable domain (missing parts from reference TRBV7-9 and TRBJ2-1): DTGVSQNPRHKITKRGQNVTFRCDPISEHNRLYWYRQTLGQGPEFLTYFQNEAQLEKSRLLSDRFSAERPKGSFSTLEIQRTEQGDSAMYLCASSAKYNEQFFGPGTRLTVL.

This clone showed up just a few times. The CDR3 DNA follows: TGTGCCAGCAGTGACCTTGGACAGATGAACACTGAAGCTTTCTTT. It encodes CASSDLGQMNTEAFF. The rearrangement uses TRBV6-1 and TRBJ1-1; TRBD1 might be the D (6 bases). The CDR3 totals 15 residues. V gave up 3 bases and J gave up 0 bases, with 11 bases separating them. The germline CDR1 and CDR2 sequences are MNHNS and SASEGT.

The sample holds a few counts of this clone. V usage is TRBV7-3 and J usage is TRBJ2-2; TRBD2 matches at 9 bases. The CDR3 runs to 15 residues. Germline loops: CDR1 SGHTA, CDR2 FQGTGA. Germline trimming cut 6 bases from V and 5 bases from J; bases unmatched to any gene: 7. CDR3 DNA sequence: TGTGCCAGCAGGCTCTCTAGCGGGACGACCGGGGAGCTGTTTTTT. Its protein product is CASRLSSGTTGELFF.

As DNA, the CDR3 is TGTGCCAGCGGTTCAGGGACAGCCCTAAGCGGGGGAGAGCAGTACTTC. Translated, it gives CASGSGTALSGGEQYF. This chain links TRBV6-5 with TRBJ2-7; maybe TRBD2 (8 bases). Germline loops: CDR1 MNHEY, CDR2 SVGAGI. V was cut by 8 bases and J by 7 bases, with 27 bases left in between. The CDR3 runs 16 residues.

The chain has TRBV27 and TRBJ1-2; D gene unclear. V shed 7 bases and J shed 1 base, with 16 bases lying between them. The CDR3 covers 15 residues. CDR1 is MNHEY and CDR2 is SMNVEV in the germline V gene (reference sequence). The CDR3 protein is CASKNLREFNYGYTF. The CDR3 nucleotides are TGTGCCAGCAAAAACCTTAGAGAGTTTAACTATGGCTACACCTTC.

This chain links TRBV6-5 with TRBJ1-2; TRBD1 matches at 7 bases. Looked up from germline, CDR1 is MNHEY and CDR2 is SVGAGI. Germline trimming cut 5 bases from V and 2 bases from J; bases unmatched to any gene: 2. The CDR3 has 13 residues. The CDR3 sequence: CASSTDRNYGYTF. CDR3 coding DNA: TGTGCCAGCAGTACGGACAGGAACTATGGCTACACCTTC.

This clone was recorded only once. The V call is TRBV30, the J call TRBJ2-5, with TRBD2 identical over 13 bases. Germline V CDR1 and CDR2: GTSNPN, SVGIG (reference sequence). The CDR3 loop spans 16 amino acids. Trimming at V came to 3 bases and at J to 5 bases, leaving 9 bases not matched to a gene. CDR3 DNA sequence: TGTGCCTGGAGCCCTCGGACTAGCGGGAGCTTGGAGACCCAGTACTTC. Amino acids: CAWSPRTSGSLETQYF.

The chain joins TRBV30 to TRBJ1-1, with 8 bases that match TRBD1. The germline V gene has CDR1 GTSNPN and CDR2 SVGIG (reference sequence). This CDR3 contains 13 residues. J lost 1 base, V lost 6 bases, and 4 bases had no gene match. The DNA of the CDR3 is TGTGCCTGTACCGGGACAGGGAACACTGAAGCTTTCTTT. This encodes CACTGTGNTEAFF.

The V and J genes are TRBV7-9 and TRBJ1-1; D gene unclear. CDR1 SEHNR and CDR2 FQNEAQ come from the germline V gene (reference sequence). CDR3 length: 13 amino acids. Trimming pared 5 bases from V and 5 bases from J, leaving 12 bases between. CDR3 DNA sequence: TGTGCCAGCAGCCCGCGGGGTAAAACTGAAGCTTTCTTT. This sequence encodes CASSPRGKTEAFF.

V and J are TRBV5-1 and TRBJ2-3; 7 bases are a match to TRBD2. With V trimmed by 5 bases and J by 4 bases, 13 bases remained unmatched. The CDR3 has 16 residues. CDR1 is SGHRS, CDR2 YFSETQ, per germline. The CDR3 region has the DNA TGCGCCAGCAGTATGGCGGGAGCGTTTTTTGCAGATACGCAGTATTTT. Translating it yields CASSMAGAFFADTQYF.

This clone came up once. The chain uses TRBV9 and TRBJ2-5; 9 bases line up with TRBD2. The CDR3 contains 16 residues. Per the germline V gene, CDR1 is SGDLS and CDR2 is YYNGEE. V lost 0 bases, J lost 4 bases, and 7 bases stayed unmatched. The CDR3 reads CASSVGPAGGLETQYF. The CDR3 coding sequence is TGTGCCAGCAGCGTAGGCCCAGCGGGAGGCCTAGAGACCCAGTACTTC. The whole variable domain, filled in from reference TRBV9 and TRBJ2-5, reads DSGVTQTPKHLITATGQRVTLRCSPRSGDLSVYWYQQSLDQGLQFLIQYYNGEERAKGNILERFSAQQFPDLHSELNLSSLELGDSALYFCASSVGPAGGLETQYFGPGTRLLVL.

This rearrangement joins TRBV27 to TRBJ2-7; D might be TRBD1 (5 bases). Germline-derived CDR1 and CDR2 are MNHEY and SMNVEV (reference sequence). This CDR3 is 14 amino acids long. V lost 4 bases and J 0 bases, leaving 10 bases between the germline ends. Here the CDR3 reads CASSSQGLSYEQYF. For the CDR3, the DNA is TGTGCCAGCAGTTCGCAGGGTCTCTCCTACGAGCAGTACTTC.

V is TRBV9 and J is TRBJ2-7; possibly TRBD2 for D (5 bases). The CDR3 spans 12 residues. Germline V gene lookup returns CDR1 SGDLS and CDR2 YYNGEE. V was clipped by 4 bases and J by 4 bases, with 9 bases between them. For the CDR3, the DNA is TGTGCCAGCAGCCGAGGAGGTTACGAGCAGTACTTC. Translating it yields CASSRGGYEQYF.

This clone is a singleton in its sample. The V call is TRBV24-1, the J call TRBJ2-2; TRBD1 matches at 11 bases. Trimming at V came to 12 bases and at J to 5 bases, leaving 7 bases not matched to a gene. The CDR3 has 14 amino acids. Per the germline V gene, CDR1 is KGHDR and CDR2 is SFDVKD. For the CDR3, the DNA is TGTGCCGTCAGGGGGACAGGGGGTACCGGGGAGCTGTTTTTT. Its translation: CAVRGTGGTGELFF.

The CDR3 reads CASSRGGNYGYTF. The DNA of the CDR3 is TGTGCCAGCTCACGTGGGGGGAACTATGGCTACACCTTC. The rearrangement uses TRBV18 and TRBJ1-2; D is perhaps TRBD1 (5 bases). The germline CDR1 and CDR2 sequences are KGHSH and LQKENI. Trimming cost V 4 bases and J 2 bases, with 8 bases left between them. The CDR3 sequence is 13 residues long.

The rearrangement uses TRBV7-2 and TRBJ2-3; D possibly corresponds to TRBD1 (6 bases). CDR1 and CDR2 (germline): SGHTA, FQGNSA. The CDR3 has 15 amino acids. The V gene lost 5 bases and the J gene lost 2 bases, with 14 bases spanning the gap. DNA for the CDR3: TGTGCCAGCAGCGCCAGTGGGACAATCACAGATACGCAGTATTTT. The encoded protein is CASSASGTITDTQYF.

The V and J genes are TRBV15 and TRBJ2-3, with 10 bases aligning to TRBD2. This CDR3 contains 15 residues. Germline V gene data show CDR1 as LNHNV and CDR2 as YYDKDF (reference sequence). The V and J ends lost 3 bases and 6 bases, in that order; junction bases with no gene match: 6. For the CDR3, the DNA is TGTGCCACCAGCAGCCCTCTAGCGGGAGATGATACGCAGTATTTT. This translates into CATSSPLAGDDTQYF. The whole variable domain, remainder taken from reference TRBV15 and TRBJ2-3, is DAMVIQNPRYQVTQFGKPVTLSCSQTLNHNVMYWYQQKSSQAPKLLFHYYDKDFNNEADTPDNFQSRRPNTSFCFLDIRSPGLGDTAMYLCATSSPLAGDDTQYFGPGTRLTVL.

The CDR3 bases are TGTGCCAGCAGTTTTCTAGCGGGACCAAAAAACATTCAGTACTTC. Amino acid sequence: CASSFLAGPKNIQYF. The chain links TRBV28 to TRBJ2-4; 9 bases are a match to TRBD2. Germline V gene lookup returns CDR1 MDHEN and CDR2 SYDVKM. This CDR3 is 15 amino acids long. The junction had 4 bases not matched to a gene; V was cut back by 3 bases and J by 4 bases.

This rearrangement joins TRBV28 to TRBJ2-7, with TRBD1 matching over 7 bases. Germline CDR1 reads MDHEN; CDR2 reads SYDVKM. The CDR3 is 15 amino acids. Trimming removed 5 bases from V and 4 bases from J; junction bases left unmatched: 11. The CDR3 region has the DNA TGTGCCAGCAGTCCCTTGCAGGGGGTTCGGTACGAGCAGTACTTC. Translation gives CASSPLQGVRYEQYF.